These T cell receptor beta chains were read from a single sample in a study of blood T cells in healthy people across ages. A single record per CDR3 protein comes from TCRdb applying MiXCR to the 5' RACE reads. This sample has hundreds of thousands of distinct CDR3 sequences, with 20% to 25% found just once. The same sample was also used in a study of T cells of mothers and their children.

The material sequenced was blood. These receptor sequences come from a boy between 10 and 17 years old in good health. Each CDR3 is given with its conserved first and last residue. A D gene is named only where the DNA matches it firmly. Where a row states a size, it is once, few, many or the class of an expanded clone; other rows omit it.

v_call	j_call	clone_size	d_call	cdr3_aa	cdr3_nt
TRBV25-1	TRBJ2-3	few	TRBD2	CASRVSGRRDTQYF	TGTGCCAGCCGAGTTAGCGGGAGGAGGGATACGCAGTATTTT
TRBV2	TRBJ1-2	NA	NA	CASSDVRESGYTF	TGTGCCAGCAGTGATGTCAGGGAAAGTGGCTACACCTTC
TRBV7-9	TRBJ2-5	NA	NA	CASSLSHRSLGTQYF	TGTGCCAGCAGCTTATCGCACAGAAGTCTAGGGACCCAGTACTTC
TRBV3-1	TRBJ2-7	few	NA	CASSQEAASYEQYF	TGTGCCAGCAGCCAAGAGGCAGCATCCTACGAGCAGTACTTC
TRBV24-1	TRBJ2-3	NA	NA	CATGRGVGTQYF	TGTGCCACCGGACGGGGAGTGGGTACGCAGTATTTT
TRBV4-3	TRBJ2-1	NA	NA	CASSHRNGVDEQFF	TGCGCCAGCAGCCATAGGAATGGGGTTGACGAGCAGTTCTTC
TRBV20-1	TRBJ2-7	few	NA	CSARDMVDEQYF	TGCAGTGCTAGAGACATGGTGGACGAGCAGTACTTC
TRBV7-2	TRBJ2-1	NA	NA	CASSPPGRGDNEQFF	TGTGCCAGCAGCCCCCCAGGGAGGGGGGATAATGAGCAGTTCTTC
TRBV20-1	TRBJ2-5	NA	NA	CSARDISSDTEYF	TGCAGTGCTAGAGACATCTCGAGTGACACAGAGTACTTC
TRBV29-1	TRBJ1-2	few	TRBD1	CSVGQGADGYTF	TGCAGCGTAGGACAGGGGGCAGATGGCTACACCTTC
TRBV7-9	TRBJ2-5	NA	NA	CASSLDVDRQETQYF	TGTGCCAGCAGCTTAGATGTGGACCGCCAAGAGACCCAGTACTTC
TRBV12-3/TRBV12-4	TRBJ1-5	few	NA	CASSFGQGGGQPQHF	TGTGCCAGCAGTTTCGGGCAGGGTGGTGGTCAGCCCCAGCATTTT
TRBV6-5	TRBJ2-1	NA	NA	CASSPRAHEQFF	TGTGCCAGCAGCCCTCGGGCCCATGAGCAGTTCTTC
TRBV29-1	TRBJ2-5	few	NA	CSVELSAQGETQYF	TGCAGCGTTGAGCTCTCGGCTCAGGGTGAGACCCAGTACTTC
TRBV11-2	TRBJ2-1	NA	TRBD2	CASSFASGSPGNEQFF	TGTGCCAGCAGCTTTGCTAGCGGGAGTCCGGGGAATGAGCAGTTCTTC
TRBV29-1	TRBJ2-1	few	TRBD2	CSVDFGSGRTNEQFF	TGCAGCGTTGACTTCGGTAGCGGGAGAACAAATGAGCAGTTCTTC
TRBV7-9	TRBJ1-2	NA	TRBD1	CASSWSDREDGYTF	TGTGCCAGCAGCTGGTCGGACAGGGAGGATGGCTACACCTTC
TRBV4-1	TRBJ2-1	NA	NA	CASSPEPRGAGYEQFF	TGCGCCAGCAGCCCTGAACCTCGGGGGGCAGGGTACGAGCAGTTCTTC
TRBV11-2	TRBJ2-7	few	NA	CASSLDAQAVIYEQYF	TGTGCCAGCAGCTTAGATGCTCAGGCGGTCATATACGAGCAGTACTTC
TRBV20-1	TRBJ2-7	NA	NA	CSVVDRILDEQYF	TGCAGTGTTGTGGACAGAATTTTGGACGAGCAGTACTTC
TRBV4-1	TRBJ2-5	NA	NA	CASSQVGVRQETQYF	TGCGCCAGCAGCCAGGTCGGGGTCCGCCAAGAGACCCAGTACTTC
TRBV24-1	TRBJ2-1	NA	NA	CATSDGQINNEQFF	TGTGCCACCAGTGACGGACAGATCAATAATGAGCAGTTCTTC
TRBV28	TRBJ2-1	once	NA	CASTSNLGSSYNEQFF	TGTGCCAGCACTTCAAATCTGGGAAGCTCCTACAATGAGCAGTTCTTC
TRBV29-1	TRBJ2-1	NA	TRBD1	CSVEVDRGKNNEQFF	TGCAGCGTTGAAGTAGACAGGGGGAAGAACAATGAGCAGTTCTTC
TRBV20-1	TRBJ2-5	NA	TRBD2	CSAGTSGTQETQYF	TGCAGTGCCGGGACTAGCGGGACCCAAGAGACCCAGTACTTC
TRBV10-3	TRBJ1-1	NA	NA	CAMSTGQNTEEAFF	TGTGCCATGTCCACAGGACAGAACACTGAAGAAGCTTTCTTT
TRBV24-1	TRBJ2-5	few	TRBD1	CATSVAGGWGETQYF	TGTGCCACCAGTGTGGCAGGGGGCTGGGGAGAGACCCAGTACTTC
TRBV9	TRBJ2-7	NA	NA	CASSEPQGPDEQYF	TGTGCCAGCAGCGAACCACAGGGCCCCGACGAGCAGTACTTC
TRBV12-5	TRBJ1-2	few	NA	CASGPDSRANYGYTF	TGTGCTAGTGGTCCCGACTCCCGAGCTAACTATGGCTACACCTTC
TRBV28	TRBJ2-7	few	NA	CASQSGYTDEQYF	TGTGCCAGCCAAAGCGGCTACACGGACGAGCAGTACTTC
TRBV19	TRBJ2-4	NA	NA	CASFDTTKNIQYF	TGTGCCAGTTTCGACACAACCAAAAACATTCAGTACTTC
TRBV4-3	TRBJ1-2	NA	NA	CAGSQAFRGHYGYTF	TGCGCCGGCAGCCAAGCTTTCAGGGGCCACTATGGCTACACCTTC
TRBV11-3	TRBJ2-1	few	TRBD2	CASSLTSGGPYNEQFF	TGTGCCAGCAGCTTAACTAGCGGGGGGCCCTACAATGAGCAGTTCTTC
TRBV5-1	TRBJ2-7	few	TRBD1	CASSPRQGKNEQYF	TGCGCCAGCAGCCCCCGACAGGGAAAGAACGAGCAGTACTTC
TRBV7-9	TRBJ1-4	few	NA	CASSQLEATNEKLFF	TGTGCCAGCAGCCAGCTCGAAGCAACTAATGAAAAACTGTTTTTT
TRBV4-3	TRBJ1-4	NA	NA	CASSQSSHATNEKLFF	TGCGCCAGCAGCCAGTCTTCGCATGCAACTAATGAAAAACTGTTTTTT
TRBV5-5	TRBJ2-7	few	NA	CASSFPDSIYEQYF	TGTGCCAGCAGTTTCCCTGACAGCATCTACGAGCAGTACTTC
TRBV7-2	TRBJ1-1	NA	NA	CASSLERGVGAFF	TGTGCCAGCAGCTTAGAACGGGGGGTAGGTGCTTTCTTT
TRBV18	TRBJ1-2	few	NA	CASSPPQGAVYGYTF	TGTGCCAGCTCACCACCCCAGGGTGCAGTCTATGGCTACACCTTC
TRBV12-5	TRBJ2-7	NA	TRBD2	CASGSGGNYEQYF	TGTGCTAGTGGTTCGGGAGGTAACTACGAGCAGTACTTC
TRBV12-3/TRBV12-4	TRBJ2-7	few	TRBD1	CASGWTGGGEQYF	TGTGCCAGCGGATGGACAGGGGGTGGAGAGCAGTACTTC